What follows are 7 T cell receptor beta chains derived from one specimen sequenced in a study of OX40 agonist ivuxolimab in advanced cancers. Produced via immunoSEQ multiplex PCR; TCRdb's table is partial and in-frame only. The table lists tens of thousands of clones, roughly 87% of them singletons, with around 19% in the top ten. Sequenced here: CD4+ or CD8+ T cells sorted from blood, sampled in a trial of the OX40 agonist ivuxolimab. The receptors stem from an adult with an advanced solid tumor such as melanoma, head and neck, liver or kidney cancer.

This rearrangement joins TRBV6-5 to TRBJ2-5, with D unresolved. Germline V gene sequence: CDR1 MNHEY, CDR2 SVGAGI. This CDR3 region has 15 residues. V lost 2 bases to trimming and J lost 0 bases, with 10 bases between them. DNA of the CDR3: TGTGCCAGCAGTTACAGGGTTGAATACCAAGAGACCCAGTACTTC. As protein: CASSYRVEYQETQYF.

Only one count was recorded for this clone. The J gene is TRBJ2-6, the V gene TRBV10-3; 8 bases align to TRBD1. With 2 bases clipped from V and 1 base from J, the junction kept 16 bases outside the gene matches. There are 21 residues in the CDR3. Germline CDR1 ENHRY, CDR2 SYGVKD. The CDR3 DNA reads TGTGCCATCAGTGAGCCGGGACAGGCAAATCCGATACGGTCTGGGGCCAACGTCCTGACTTTC. This gives the protein CAISEPGQANPIRSGANVLTF.

V is TRBV4-1 and J is TRBJ1-1; D unresolved. This CDR3 has 15 residues. In germline, CDR1 is MGHRA, CDR2 YSYEKL. V was trimmed by 8 bases and J by 0 bases, leaving 16 bases between them. The DNA for the CDR3 is TGCGCCAGCCTGCCCCAAGAAGGAATGAACACTGAAGCTTTCTTT. This encodes CASLPQEGMNTEAFF.

This clone was counted only a few times. The chain joins TRBV4-3 to TRBJ1-6; no clear D. Trimming pared 0 bases from V and 0 bases from J, leaving 6 bases between. Germline values: CDR1 LGHNA, CDR2 YSLEER. This CDR3 spans 16 amino acids. The CDR3 is CASSQEWSSYNSPLHF. The CDR3 DNA is TGCGCCAGCAGCCAAGAATGGAGCTCCTATAATTCACCCCTCCACTTT.

The J gene is TRBJ1-1, the V gene TRBV29-1; D might be TRBD1 (5 bases). The germline V gene encodes CDR1 SQVTM and CDR2 ANQGSEA. V was clipped by 4 bases and J by 7 bases, with 10 bases between them. The CDR3 sequence is 11 residues long. For the CDR3, the DNA is TGCAGCGTTGGTGGGGGTCGTGAAGCTTTCTTT. Translation gives CSVGGGREAFF.

The chain combines TRBV7-9 with TRBJ2-3; D not resolved. V lost 5 bases to trimming and J lost 2 bases, with 11 bases between them. This CDR3 region has 14 residues. CDR1 and CDR2 (germline): SEHNR, FQNEAQ (reference sequence). CDR3 region: CASSLTGVTDTQYF. Written as DNA, the CDR3 is TGTGCCAGCAGCCTAACGGGTGTCACAGATACGCAGTATTTT.

The sample holds a few counts of this clone. The V call is TRBV6-5, the J call TRBJ1-1, with 8 bases fitting TRBD1. This CDR3 comprises 16 residues. The trim removed 4 bases at V and 2 bases at J, leaving 9 bases unmatched. The germline V gene encodes CDR1 MNHEY and CDR2 SVGAGI. The CDR3 reads CASSLGRQGINTEAFF. The DNA of the CDR3 is TGTGCCAGCAGTTTGGGACGACAGGGGATAAACACTGAAGCTTTCTTT.